The rows below give T cell receptor beta chains drawn from one sample of a study of cytomegalovirus exposure and HLA in healthy donors. Sequencing was performed with immunoSEQ multiplex PCR; in TCRdb, only in-frame clones are kept and a portion is missing. Altogether about 190,000 clones are present, over 60% being singletons, with the ten largest covering 4.5% to 5.5%. The source material was PBMCs. All receptors come from a man aged 30 to 39 in good health and CMV-seropositive. The CDR3 runs from the conserved cysteine through the conserved F or W. Each record gives: clone size, V gene, J gene, D gene, CDR3 protein, CDR3 DNA. A D gene is named only where the DNA matches it firmly. Only part of the rows carry a size: once, few, many, or a class if the clone is expanded.

>NA|TRBV9|TRBJ2-2|NA
CASSVARGAPNTGELFF
TGTGCCAGCAGCGTAGCCCGGGGGGCCCCGAACACCGGGGAGCTGTTTTTT
>few|TRBV7-7|TRBJ2-1|NA
CASSSPFLDEQFF
TGTGCTAGCAGCTCTCCTTTTCTAGATGAGCAGTTCTTC
>NA|TRBV5-1|TRBJ2-5|TRBD2
CASAPGGGDETQYF
TGCGCCAGCGCACCCGGGGGGGGTGACGAGACCCAGTACTTC
>NA|TRBV28|TRBJ2-7|NA
CASSRPQGFRSYEQYF
TGTGCCAGCAGCCGACCCCAGGGATTTCGGTCCTACGAGCAGTACTTC
>few|TRBV7-2|TRBJ2-5|TRBD1
CASRKGPGGGETQYF
TGTGCCAGCAGGAAGGGTCCAGGGGGCGGCGAGACCCAGTACTTC
>NA|TRBV6-5|TRBJ2-7|TRBD2
CASSYSGTSLHEQYF
TGTGCCAGCAGTTACTCGGGGACTAGTCTCCACGAGCAGTACTTC
>few|TRBV11-2|TRBJ2-7|TRBD1
CASSGPGTGGEQYF
TGTGCCAGCAGCGGTCCCGGGACAGGGGGCGAGCAGTACTTC
>NA|TRBV6-1|TRBJ2-1|TRBD2
CASSVAGGYEQFF
TGTGCCAGCAGTGTTGCCGGGGGGTATGAGCAGTTCTTC
>NA|TRBV29-1|TRBJ2-3|NA
CSVGYRASDTQYF
TGCAGCGTTGGGTACAGGGCATCCGATACGCAGTATTTT
>NA|TRBV5-8|TRBJ2-5|TRBD1
CASSSRTGGVETQYF
TGTGCCAGCAGCTCCCGGACAGGGGGAGTAGAGACCCAGTACTTC
>NA|TRBV6-6|TRBJ1-2|NA
CASETGLAGYTF
TGTGCCAGCGAGACGGGATTGGCGGGCTACACCTTC
>NA|TRBV13|TRBJ2-1|NA
CASSLNREQFF
TGTGCCAGCAGCTTAAATCGTGAGCAGTTCTTC
>few|TRBV7-8|TRBJ2-7|NA
CASSLKTGSSPEQYF
TGTGCCAGCAGCTTAAAGACGGGGTCCTCGCCCGAGCAGTACTTC
>once|TRBV30|TRBJ2-3|TRBD2
CACIAGGPADTQYF
TGTGCCTGCATAGCGGGAGGGCCGGCAGATACGCAGTATTTT
>NA|TRBV7-2|TRBJ2-7|NA
CASSLAGVSYEQYF
TGTGCCAGCAGCTTGGCTGGAGTATCCTACGAGCAGTACTTC
>NA|TRBV20-1|TRBJ2-3|NA
CSARGSGTQYF
TGCAGTGCTAGAGGGTCCGGTACGCAGTATTTT
>NA|TRBV14|TRBJ1-6|TRBD1
CASSRRDGTENSPLHF
TGTGCCAGCAGCCGTAGAGATGGGACAGAGAATTCACCCCTCCACTTT
>NA|TRBV28|TRBJ2-7|TRBD2
CASSLGTSYEQYF
TGTGCCAGCAGCCTCGGGACTAGCTACGAGCAGTACTTC
>NA|TRBV5-4|TRBJ2-7|TRBD2
CASSWRTGGEGYEQYF
TGTGCCAGCAGCTGGCGAACGGGGGGAGAGGGGTACGAGCAGTACTTC
>NA|TRBV7-2|TRBJ1-3|TRBD1
CASSPQGTGNTIYF
TGTGCCAGCAGCCCCCAGGGGACAGGGAACACCATATATTTT
>NA|TRBV30|TRBJ2-2|TRBD1
CAWSKDRGQGELFF
TGTGCCTGGAGTAAGGACAGGGGGCAGGGGGAGCTGTTTTTT
>NA|TRBV4-3|TRBJ2-3|NA
CASSQTLRLADTQYF
TGCGCCAGCAGCCAAACCTTGAGGCTCGCAGATACGCAGTATTTT
>NA|TRBV2|TRBJ2-3|NA
CASSPRRAGSTDTQYF
TGTGCCAGCAGCCCCAGGAGGGCTGGGAGCACAGATACGCAGTATTTT
>NA|TRBV28|TRBJ2-1|TRBD2
CASSFLLAGVIYNEQFF
TGTGCCAGCAGTTTTCTGCTAGCGGGGGTTATCTACAATGAGCAGTTCTTC
>NA|TRBV7-8|TRBJ2-2|TRBD2
CASSPRLAGTNTGELFF
TGTGCCAGCAGTCCGCGACTAGCGGGGACGAACACCGGGGAGCTGTTTTTT
>NA|TRBV5-1|TRBJ2-1|TRBD2
CASSPSPGGMGRNEQFF
TGCGCCAGCAGCCCTTCCCCCGGGGGGATGGGGAGGAATGAGCAGTTCTTC
>NA|TRBV5-1|TRBJ1-2|NA
CASSLEGSYGYTF
TGCGCCAGCAGCTTGGAGGGGTCCTATGGCTACACCTTC
>once|TRBV2|TRBJ1-5|TRBD1
CASSPDRGLQQQHF
TGTGCCAGCAGCCCGGACAGGGGGCTGCAGCAACAGCATTTT
>NA|TRBV5-4|TRBJ2-5|TRBD2
CASSLASGSQETQYF
TGTGCCAGCAGCTTGGCCAGCGGGAGCCAAGAGACCCAGTACTTC
>NA|TRBV7-2|TRBJ1-2|NA
CASSPLGANYGYTF
TGTGCCAGCAGCCCCTTGGGAGCTAACTATGGCTACACCTTC
>NA|TRBV28|TRBJ2-1|NA
CASSFSEQFF
TGTGCCAGCAGTTTTAGTGAGCAGTTCTTC
>NA|TRBV7-8|TRBJ2-3|TRBD1
CASSLVGGTGALTDTQYF
TGTGCCAGCAGCTTAGTAGGCGGGACAGGGGCACTCACAGATACGCAGTATTTT
>NA|TRBV7-2|TRBJ1-3|TRBD1
CASSSQGYSGNTIYF
TGTGCCAGCAGCTCACAGGGGTACTCTGGAAACACCATATATTTT
>NA|TRBV4-2|TRBJ2-7|TRBD2
CASSQALAGSYEQYF
TGTGCCAGCAGCCAAGCCTTAGCGGGCTCCTACGAGCAGTACTTC
>few|TRBV30|TRBJ1-2|NA
CAWSQGPGPKGYTF
TGTGCCTGGAGTCAGGGGCCGGGTCCCAAAGGCTACACCTTC
>NA|TRBV7-2|TRBJ1-3|TRBD1
CASSRGQGSGNTIYF
TGTGCCAGCAGCAGGGGACAGGGATCCGGAAACACCATATATTTT
>NA|TRBV9|TRBJ2-7|NA
CASSVAFLSYEQYF
TGTGCCAGCAGCGTAGCCTTCCTCTCCTACGAGCAGTACTTC
>few|TRBV2|TRBJ2-1|TRBD1
CASSDGTGVYNEQFF
TGTGCCAGCAGTGATGGGACAGGGGTCTACAATGAGCAGTTCTTC
>NA|TRBV27|TRBJ2-3|NA
CASSLGGTDTQYF
TGTGCCAGCAGTTTGGGCGGCACAGATACGCAGTATTTT
>few|TRBV1|TRBJ2-1|NA
CTSSHSRAGHSYNEQFF
TGCACCAGCAGCCACTCGCGGGCGGGCCACTCCTACAATGAGCAGTTCTTC
>NA|TRBV14|TRBJ2-1|NA
CASSIVSSSYNEQFF
TGTGCCAGCAGCATCGTCTCTAGCTCCTACAATGAGCAGTTCTTC
>few|TRBV25-1|TRBJ1-2|NA
CASSEITAVGRNYGYTF
TGTGCCAGCAGTGAAATTACAGCCGTTGGCCGTAACTATGGCTACACCTTC
>NA|TRBV10-3|TRBJ2-3|TRBD1
CAISLQGSYTDTQYF
TGTGCCATCAGCTTACAGGGGTCCTATACAGATACGCAGTATTTT
>NA|TRBV6-1|TRBJ1-2|NA
CASRINRQDHYGYTF
TGTGCCAGCAGGATAAACCGGCAGGATCACTATGGCTACACCTTC
>NA|TRBV11-2|TRBJ2-2|TRBD2
CAANGPGGSNTGELFF
TGTGCCGCGAACGGTCCCGGGGGGTCGAACACCGGGGAGCTGTTTTTT